The 9 T cell receptor beta chains presented below share a single source sample, sequenced in a study of blood T cell repertoires in COVID-19. Assay used: immunoSEQ multiplex PCR; TCRdb lists only in-frame clones, some missing. Of fewer than 300,000 clones listed, 85% to 90% are singletons. The sequenced sample was peripheral blood. These receptors originate from a woman aged 50 to 60 with COVID-19, enrolled during active disease.

This rearrangement joins TRBV29-1 to TRBJ1-1; 8 bases fit TRBD1. The CDR3 has 14 amino acids. Germline V gene sequence: CDR1 SQVTM, CDR2 ANQGSEA. V shed 2 bases and J 4 bases; nucleotides not matched to a gene: 6. CDR3 sequence (DNA): TGCAGCGTTGAACCCTACAGGGGGTTCACTGAAGCTTTCTTT. Protein sequence: CSVEPYRGFTEAFF.

The gene calls are TRBV5-1 and TRBJ2-2; D uncertain. The CDR3 has 16 residues. Deletions cut 1 base from V and 0 bases from J, with 10 bases between. Germline assignment: CDR1 SGHRS and CDR2 YFSETQ. The CDR3 region is CASSLSSVANTGELFF. Here the CDR3 DNA reads TGCGCCAGCAGCTTGTCTTCCGTCGCGAACACCGGGGAGCTGTTTTTT. The entire variable domain, with the rest obtained from reference TRBV5-1 and TRBJ2-2, is as follows: KAGVTQTPRYLIKTRGQQVTLSCSPISGHRSVSWYQQTPGQGLQFLFEYFSETQRNKGNFPGRFSGRQFSNSRSEMNVSTLELGDSALYLCASSLSSVANTGELFFGEGSRLTVL.

The chain carries TRBV7-8 and TRBJ2-5; D is unresolved. The CDR3 sequence is 12 residues long. V lost 1 base and J 5 bases, leaving 5 bases between the germline ends. Germline V CDR1 and CDR2: SGHVS, FQNEAQ. The CDR3 here is CASSLGEETQYF. The CDR3 DNA is TGTGCCAGCAGCTTAGGTGAGGAGACCCAGTACTTC.

The V and J genes are TRBV11-3 and TRBJ1-2, with D unclear. The CDR3 extends over 17 amino acids. V dropped 3 bases and J dropped 3 bases, with 20 bases sitting between them. Germline V gene data show CDR1 as SGHNT and CDR2 as YENEEA. DNA for the CDR3: TGTGCCAGCAGCTTGACACTTTACATAACAGACCACTATGGCTACACCTTC. Encoded protein: CASSLTLYITDHYGYTF.

The chain is built from TRBV12-5 and TRBJ2-1; TRBD2 matches 7 bases. This CDR3 has 15 amino acids. Germline V lookup: CDR1 LGHNT, CDR2 FRNRAP. V lost 5 bases and J lost 2; bases outside the gene matches: 6. CDR3 nucleotide sequence: TGTGCTAGTGGTCCCCCGGGGGGAGCCTACAATGAGCAGTTCTTC. It translates to CASGPPGGAYNEQFF.

The count of this clone is one. The V call is TRBV11-3, the J call TRBJ2-7; the match to TRBD2 covers 12 bases. From germline, CDR1 is SGHNT and CDR2 YENEEA. This CDR3 comprises 17 residues. The V and J ends lost 0 bases and 3 bases, in that order; junction bases with no gene match: 6. The CDR3 coding sequence is TGTGCCAGCAGCTTAGATCGTGGACTAGCGGGGATCTACGAGCAGTACTTC. Translated: CASSLDRGLAGIYEQYF.

V gene TRBV30 combines with J gene TRBJ1-2, with D perhaps TRBD1 (5 bases). The V end lost 3 bases, the J end lost 5 bases, and 13 bases lay between the germline ends. This CDR3 is 13 amino acids long. Looked up from germline, CDR1 is GTSNPN and CDR2 is SVGIG (reference sequence). CDR3 loop: CAWRFGAGYGYTF. CDR3 nucleotides: TGTGCCTGGAGATTTGGGGCAGGATATGGCTACACCTTC.

The rearrangement joins TRBV7-8 to TRBJ2-1; 7 positions match TRBD2. Germline CDR1 SGHVS, CDR2 FQNEAQ. With 4 bases clipped from V and 9 bases from J, the junction kept 3 bases outside the gene matches. There are 12 residues in the CDR3. CDR3 sequence: CASSSTSAEQFF. The CDR3 DNA is TGTGCCAGCAGCTCAACTAGCGCTGAGCAGTTCTTC.

With regard to this clone: At one end, the junction sequence differs from germline, possibly due to a read error. V and J are TRBV3-1 (or the pseudogene TRBV3-2) and TRBJ1-4; no reliable D call. Germline V lookup: CDR1 LGHDT, CDR2 YNNKEL (reference sequence). The CDR3 runs 15 residues. The CDR3 spells CASTQQPGYYEKLFF. Written as DNA, the CDR3 is TGTGCCAGCACCCAACAACCGGGGTATTATGAAAAACTGTTTTTT.